This note documents a single T cell receptor beta chain sequence. Its antigen is unidentified. This sample is drawn from a study of spatial heterogeneity in lung cancer. Study outcomes and limitations: In blood, ubiquitous expanded tumor TCRs appeared more at resection than follow-up.

Every TCR cDNA molecule carried a tag that served as a unique molecular identifier. TCRdb passed the 5' RACE reads through MiXCR, listing each CDR3 protein once. Among under 20,000 distinct CDR3 sequences, around a fifth were seen once, and the ten largest hold around 15%. The sample's time point: sample taken at primary tumor resection. No cell sorting; template was whole RNA from tumor, lung tissue or PBMC. The donor population consisted of some 67 patients with untreated, early-stage non-small cell lung cancer. The V end lost 4 bases, the J end lost 5 bases, and 19 bases lay between the germline ends. The CDR3 is 15 amino acids. From germline, CDR1 is SGHTS and CDR2 YDEGEE.

The chain joins TRBV5-8 to TRBJ2-7; D may be TRBD1 or TRBD2 (5 bases each). The receptor's source is a male donor with early-stage non-small cell lung cancer. The sample consisted of PBMCs, taken at surgery. In DNA, the CDR3 is TGTGCCAGCAGCCAGCCAGGTGATGGGGGTCACGAGCAGTACTTC. Translation gives CASSQPGDGGHEQYF.